The 7 T cell receptor beta chains reported below all come from one sample, sequenced in a study of OX40 agonist ivuxolimab in advanced cancers. The assay was immunoSEQ multiplex PCR, and TCRdb's table has in-frame clones only and misses some. The sample lists about 82,000 clones; about nine tenths were seen once. Sequenced here: CD4+ or CD8+ T cells sorted from blood, sampled in a trial of the OX40 agonist ivuxolimab. The origin of the receptors is an adult with an advanced solid tumor such as melanoma, head and neck, liver or kidney cancer.

The chain is built from TRBV2 and TRBJ1-6; D is possibly TRBD1 (5 bases). Germline CDR1 and CDR2: SNHLY and FYNNEI. V lost 10 bases, J lost 2 bases, and 21 bases lay in between. The CDR3 is 17 amino acids. The DNA of the CDR3 is TGTGCCAAGACAACCCGGACCAGGGAGACCTATAATTCACCCCTCCACTTT. Its translation is CAKTTRTRETYNSPLHF.

V is TRBV7-7 and J is TRBJ2-7, with TRBD1 identical over 7 bases. Germline V gene data show CDR1 as SSHAT and CDR2 as FNYEAQ (reference sequence). V shed 3 bases and J 2 bases; nucleotides not matched to a gene: 4. The CDR3 sequence is 14 residues long. CDR3: CASSFPGQTYEQYF. The CDR3 nucleotides are TGTGCCAGCAGCTTTCCGGGACAGACCTACGAGCAGTACTTC.

In its sample, this clone was seen a few times. The chain couples TRBV30 to TRBJ2-7; D is undetermined. Trimming removed 0 bases from V and 3 bases from J, with 12 bases in between. Per germline, CDR1 GTSNPN and CDR2 SVGIG (reference sequence). The CDR3 is 14 amino acids. In nucleotides, the CDR3 is TGTGCCTGGAGTGTAATTGCGCCACACTACGAGCAGTACTTC. This encodes CAWSVIAPHYEQYF.

This chain uses TRBV7-2 with TRBJ1-3; the D gene is possibly TRBD1 (5 bases). Trimming removed 5 bases at V and 3 bases at J, with 14 bases between. The CDR3 is 15 amino acids. From germline, CDR1 is SGHTA and CDR2 FQGNSA. The CDR3 sequence: CASSRGGGIGNTIYF. As DNA, the CDR3 is TGTGCCAGCAGCCGAGGTGGGGGGATTGGAAACACCATATATTTT.

The rearrangement uses TRBV19 and TRBJ2-2, with D possibly TRBD1 on 5 matching bases. V was shortened by 4 bases and J by 6 bases, with 12 bases between the two germline ends. The CDR3 extends over 14 amino acids. CDR1 and CDR2 (germline): LNHDA, SQIVND (reference sequence). The CDR3 region has the DNA TGTGCCAGTAGTACCAGGGTCGATGCCGGGGAGCTGTTTTTT. This translates into CASSTRVDAGELFF. Based on the CDR3 plus reference TRBV19 and TRBJ2-2, the full variable domain is DGGITQSPKYLFRKEGQNVTLSCEQNLNHDAMYWYRQDPGQGLRLIYYSQIVNDFQKGDIAEGYSVSREKKESFPLTVTSAQKNPTAFYLCASSTRVDAGELFFGEGSRLTVL.

The rearrangement joins TRBV9 to TRBJ2-3; D might be TRBD2 (6 bases). The CDR3 loop spans 14 amino acids. With 6 bases removed from V and 2 bases from J, the gap between germline ends came to 13 bases. The germline V gene encodes CDR1 SGDLS and CDR2 YYNGEE. As DNA, the CDR3 is TGTGCCAGCAAGGGCGGGGTACCCACAGATACGCAGTATTTT. It yields the protein CASKGGVPTDTQYF.

The sample holds a few counts of this clone. The J gene is TRBJ2-2, the V gene TRBV27; D ambiguous. This CDR3 is 9 amino acids long. The V end lost 7 bases, the J end lost 6 bases, and 0 bases lay between the germline ends. From germline, CDR1 is MNHEY and CDR2 SMNVEV (reference sequence). The CDR3 region has the DNA TGTGCCAGCACCGGGGAGCTGTTTTTT. Its translation: CASTGELFF.